These 29 T cell receptor beta chains originate from one sample sequenced in a study of T cell changes during pregnancy in multiple sclerosis. The protocol was immunoSEQ multiplex PCR, while the TCRdb copy is restricted to in-frame clones and leaves out a portion. This table holds approximately 100,000 clones, more than 80% found once. This specimen consisted of peripheral blood, obtained before pregnancy. Receptor source: a female donor with multiple sclerosis, enrolled in a pregnancy study.

The V call is TRBV5-5, the J call TRBJ1-2; no clear D. Trimming took 0 bases from V and 2 from J, leaving 11 bases between them. CDR1 and CDR2 (germline): SGHKS, YYEKEE (reference sequence). The length of the CDR3 is 15 residues. CDR3 DNA: TGTGCCAGCAGCTTGGCGGTTACCGGGAACTATGGCTACACCTTC. It yields the protein CASSLAVTGNYGYTF.

The chain couples TRBV6-5 to TRBJ2-5, with 9 positions matching TRBD1. The CDR3 contains 15 residues. Germline lookup yields CDR1 MNHEY and CDR2 SVGAGI. Trimming removed 1 base from V and 3 bases from J; junction bases left unmatched: 3. CDR3 nucleotides: TGTGCCAGCAGTTACTGGGGACAGGGTAAAGAGACCCAGTACTTC. It encodes CASSYWGQGKETQYF.

The chain recombines TRBV28 with TRBJ1-2; possibly TRBD1 for D (5 bases). V gave up 6 bases and J gave up 1 base, with 24 bases separating them. CDR3 length: 18 amino acids. Germline CDR1 is MDHEN and CDR2 is SYDVKM. The CDR3, as DNA: TGTGCCAGCAGCTGGGGTGGGAGCGGGACGCCGAGTAACTATGGCTACACCTTC. Translating it yields CASSWGGSGTPSNYGYTF.

The gene calls are TRBV13 and TRBJ2-3, with a possible D match to TRBD1 (5 bases). Trimming removed 0 bases from V and 1 base from J, with 8 bases in between. Germline V lookup: CDR1 PRHDT, CDR2 FYEKMQ (reference sequence). CDR3 length equals 15 residues. CDR3 nucleotides: TGTGCCAGCAGCTTAGGCGTCAGGGGCACAGATACGCAGTATTTT. Protein sequence: CASSLGVRGTDTQYF.

J is TRBJ1-3 and V is TRBV4-1; 7 nucleotides line up with TRBD1. Germline values: CDR1 MGHRA, CDR2 YSYEKL. This CDR3 contains 16 residues. Trimming at V came to 1 base and at J to 8 bases, leaving 11 bases not matched to a gene. The CDR3 coding sequence is TGCGCCAGCAGCCAAGCGCAGGGGGTATACGGGGACACCATATATTTT. Its translation: CASSQAQGVYGDTIYF.

The CDR3 here is CAISAMTGPDYGYTF. For the CDR3, the DNA is TGTGCCATCAGTGCTATGACAGGGCCTGACTATGGCTACACCTTC. The V call is TRBV10-3, the J call TRBJ1-2; 7 nucleotides align to TRBD1. The ends lost 4 bases at V and 3 bases at J; junction bases unmatched: 8. From germline, CDR1 is ENHRY and CDR2 SYGVKD. The CDR3 sequence is 15 residues long.

The CDR3 coding sequence is TGTGCCAGTAATTTAGGACAGGGGGGCAATCAGCCCCAGCATTTT. Translating it yields CASNLGQGGNQPQHF. This chain joins TRBV6-5 and TRBJ1-5; 10 positions match TRBD1. CDR1 is MNHEY and CDR2 is SVGAGI in the germline V gene. V gave up 9 bases and J gave up 2 bases; unmatched junction bases: 7. The CDR3 has 15 amino acids.

V gene TRBV10-3 combines with J gene TRBJ1-1; 7 nucleotides agree with TRBD1. After removal of 5 bases from V and 5 bases from J, the junction contained 11 bases not matched to a gene. This CDR3 contains 15 residues. Germline CDR1 ENHRY, CDR2 SYGVKD. As DNA, the CDR3 is TGTGCCATCAGTAGCGAGACAGGGAGGAGGACTGAAGCTTTCTTT. Its protein is CAISSETGRRTEAFF.

The J gene is TRBJ1-5, the V gene TRBV6-5; possible D gene TRBD1, 5 bases. This CDR3 contains 15 residues. From germline, CDR1 is MNHEY and CDR2 SVGAGI. Trimming pared 0 bases from V and 6 bases from J, leaving 12 bases between. CDR3 nucleotide sequence: TGTGCCAGCAGTTACTCATCGGGGGGAAGTCAGCCCCAGCATTTT. This gives the protein CASSYSSGGSQPQHF.

The V and J genes are TRBV6-6 and TRBJ2-7; D is ambiguous. The CDR3 is made up of 11 amino acids. Deletions cut 5 bases from V and 5 bases from J, with 7 bases between. Germline V CDR1 and CDR2: MNHNY, SVGAGI (reference sequence). CDR3 protein: CASSNINEQYF. In nucleotides, the CDR3 is TGTGCCAGCAGTAACATCAACGAGCAGTACTTC.

The V and J genes are TRBV14 and TRBJ2-1, with 7 bases fitting TRBD2. Per the germline V gene, CDR1 is SGHDN and CDR2 is FVKESK. The CDR3 is made up of 10 amino acids. Trimming cost V 10 bases and J 12 bases; bases outside gene matches: 6. CDR3 coding DNA: TGTGCCACCCTCGGGAGGCGGCAGTTCTTC. Translating gives CATLGRRQFF.

The chain employs TRBV15 and TRBJ2-1, with TRBD2 matching 13 bases. V dropped 4 bases and J dropped 10; count of bases not matched to a gene: 10. The CDR3 length is 16 residues. The germline V gene encodes CDR1 LNHNV and CDR2 YYDKDF (reference sequence). CDR3 nucleotides: TGTGCCACCAGCACTCAGGTCGGACTAGCGGGAGAAGAGCAGTTCTTC. It translates to CATSTQVGLAGEEQFF.

The gene calls are TRBV6-1 and TRBJ2-2, with D possibly TRBD1 on 7 matching bases. The germline CDR1 and CDR2 sequences are MNHNS and SASEGT. Trimming took off 2 bases at V and 1 base at J, with 20 bases between the two ends. The CDR3 runs 19 residues. In DNA form, the CDR3 reads TGTGCCAGCAGTGAAAGGCGACAGGGACTCCTATGGAACACCGGGGAGCTGTTTTTT. It specifies CASSERRQGLLWNTGELFF.

The rearrangement uses TRBV4-3 and TRBJ1-5; D is uncertain. The CDR3 totals 16 residues. V dropped 0 bases and J dropped 0 bases, with 9 bases sitting between them. Germline V gives CDR1 LGHNA, CDR2 YSLEER. The CDR3 here is CASSQDRVLSNQPQHF. The CDR3 DNA sequence: TGCGCCAGCAGCCAAGATCGCGTACTTAGCAATCAGCCCCAGCATTTT.

This chain joins TRBV19 and TRBJ2-3; 9 bases line up with TRBD2. The CDR3 sequence is 15 residues long. Germline V CDR1 and CDR2: LNHDA, SQIVND (reference sequence). V was pared by 6 bases and J by 2 bases, with 6 bases of the junction left unmatched. CDR3 sequence: CASSATSGNTDTQYF. The CDR3 region has the DNA TGTGCCAGTAGCGCGACTAGCGGAAACACAGATACGCAGTATTTT.

The chain employs TRBV27 and TRBJ2-7, with D uncertain. CDR1 MNHEY and CDR2 SMNVEV come from the germline V gene (reference sequence). V lost 0 bases and J 4 bases, leaving 4 bases between the germline ends. This CDR3 has 12 amino acids. The CDR3, as DNA: TGTGCCAGCAGTTTATCCGGTTACGAGCAGTACTTC. This translates into CASSLSGYEQYF.

The chain carries TRBV9 and TRBJ2-5; 11 bases fit TRBD2. This CDR3 is 15 amino acids long. Germline V CDR1 and CDR2: SGDLS, YYNGEE. V dropped 4 bases and J dropped 5; count of bases not matched to a gene: 7. CDR3 sequence reads: CASSTGSGGVETQYF. CDR3 DNA sequence: TGTGCCAGCAGCACTGGTAGCGGGGGGGTGGAGACCCAGTACTTC.

The chain combines TRBV5-1 with TRBJ2-1; 7 nucleotides agree with TRBD2. The CDR3 runs to 15 residues. Germline values: CDR1 SGHRS, CDR2 YFSETQ. The junction had 7 bases not matched to a gene; V was cut back by 0 bases and J by 7 bases. The CDR3 sequence is CASSLGGGTGNEQFF. In DNA form, the CDR3 reads TGCGCCAGCAGCTTGGGCGGGGGAACCGGGAATGAGCAGTTCTTC. The full variable domain, its missing parts supplied by reference TRBV5-1 and TRBJ2-1, is KAGVTQTPRYLIKTRGQQVTLSCSPISGHRSVSWYQQTPGQGLQFLFEYFSETQRNKGNFPGRFSGRQFSNSRSEMNVSTLELGDSALYLCASSLGGGTGNEQFFGPGTRLTVL.

The rearrangement links TRBV4-3 to TRBJ1-2; D is unclear. There are 14 residues in the CDR3. CDR1 and CDR2 from the germline V gene are LGHNA and YSLEER. V was pared by 0 bases and J by 3 bases, with 8 bases between. The chain's CDR3 is CASSQETIDYGYTF. CDR3 bases: TGCGCCAGCAGCCAAGAAACGATAGACTATGGCTACACCTTC.

For the CDR3, the DNA is TGTGCCAGCAGCTCGGCCGGGACAGGGCGAGAGACCCAGTACTTC. Residues: CASSSAGTGRETQYF. The chain carries TRBV9 and TRBJ2-5; 9 nucleotides agree with TRBD1. CDR1 SGDLS and CDR2 YYNGEE come from the germline V gene. The CDR3 loop spans 15 amino acids. The trim removed 4 bases at V and 4 bases at J, leaving 8 bases unmatched.

The chain recombines TRBV7-2 with TRBJ1-1; D unclear. The V end was cut by 5 bases, the J end by 10 bases, with 17 bases between. Germline CDR1 and CDR2: SGHTA and FQGNSA. CDR3 length: 13 residues. DNA of the CDR3: TGTGCCAGCAGCCCCCGGCGAGACGGGGTAGCTTTCTTT. Translation gives CASSPRRDGVAFF.

As DNA, the CDR3 is TGTGCCAGCAGCTTAAAAGCGGGAGGCACAGATACGCAGTATTTT. Residues: CASSLKAGGTDTQYF. The V call is TRBV7-8, the J call TRBJ2-3, with 8 bases that match TRBD2. Per the germline V gene, CDR1 is SGHVS and CDR2 is FQNEAQ. The V gene end was trimmed by 2 bases and the J gene end by 1 base; junction bases not matched to a gene: 2. The CDR3 totals 15 residues.

This chain uses TRBV7-2 with TRBJ2-1, with 9 bases matching TRBD2. V gave up 2 bases and J gave up 9 bases; unmatched junction bases: 8. Germline assignment: CDR1 SGHTA and CDR2 FQGNSA. The CDR3 is 15 residues long. CDR3 in amino acids: CASSLLAGGLGEQFF. In DNA, the CDR3 is TGTGCCAGCAGCTTACTCGCGGGGGGGTTGGGTGAGCAGTTCTTC.

This chain uses TRBV5-6 with TRBJ2-1; TRBD2 matches 9 bases. V dropped 4 bases and J dropped 7; count of bases not matched to a gene: 15. This CDR3 has 17 residues. Germline V gene sequence: CDR1 SGHDT, CDR2 YYEEEE. This CDR3 is CASSHPGLAARTNEQFF. CDR3 in DNA: TGTGCCAGCAGCCACCCGGGACTAGCAGCTAGGACGAATGAGCAGTTCTTC.

This clone has a single count. The chain joins TRBV9 to TRBJ1-4; 10 bases are a match to TRBD1. This CDR3 has 14 residues. V dropped 2 bases and J dropped 5; count of bases not matched to a gene: 0. Germline lookup yields CDR1 SGDLS and CDR2 YYNGEE. The CDR3 region has the DNA TGTGCCAGCAGCGTGGGACAGGGGAATGAAAAACTGTTTTTT. Its translation: CASSVGQGNEKLFF.

This chain uses TRBV19 with TRBJ2-7; 11 nucleotides align to TRBD2. The V gene's germline CDR1 is LNHDA and CDR2 SQIVND (reference sequence). The CDR3 runs to 13 residues. With 6 bases clipped from V and 6 bases from J, the junction kept 4 bases outside the gene matches. The CDR3 DNA sequence: TGTGCCAGTAGCCTAGCGGGGGGTCTCGAGCAGTACTTC. As protein: CASSLAGGLEQYF.

The rearrangement links TRBV5-1 to TRBJ2-3, with D maybe TRBD1 (5 bases). This CDR3 has 14 residues. Germline-derived CDR1 and CDR2 are SGHRS and YFSETQ. V dropped 4 bases and J dropped 3 bases, with 12 bases sitting between them. CDR3 coding DNA: TGCGCCAGCAGCGGCGCCTCAGGGACAGATACGCAGTATTTT. Amino acid sequence: CASSGASGTDTQYF.

The genes are TRBV18 and TRBJ1-1; 8 bases match TRBD1. This CDR3 has 15 amino acids. The V gene end was trimmed by 1 base and the J gene end by 1 base; junction bases not matched to a gene: 2. Looked up from germline, CDR1 is KGHSH and CDR2 is LQKENI. The CDR3 DNA sequence: TGTGCCAGCTCACCACGGACAGGGAAGAACACTGAAGCTTTCTTT. Translating gives CASSPRTGKNTEAFF.

This clone was seen once. V and J are TRBV11-3 and TRBJ1-1, with a possible D match to TRBD1 (6 bases). This CDR3 spans 15 amino acids. CDR1 is SGHNT and CDR2 is YENEEA in the germline V gene. The V end was cut by 4 bases, the J end by 0 bases, with 12 bases between. CDR3 residues: CASSSGQPMNTEAFF. CDR3 DNA sequence: TGTGCCAGCAGCTCCGGACAGCCCATGAACACTGAAGCTTTCTTT.